Each of the 28 T cell receptor beta chains below was sequenced from the same sample in a study of blood T cell repertoires in COVID-19. Sequencing was performed with immunoSEQ multiplex PCR; in TCRdb, only in-frame clones are kept and a portion is missing. In the table there are roughly 250,000 clones, 70% to 85% of which are singletons. The source material was peripheral blood. The origin of the receptors is an elderly woman with active or convalescent COVID-19.

The chain employs TRBV5-1 and TRBJ2-1, with TRBD1 matching over 12 bases. From germline, CDR1 is SGHRS and CDR2 YFSETQ. The CDR3 runs to 16 residues. Germline trimming cut 3 bases from V and 7 bases from J; bases unmatched to any gene: 8. The CDR3 sequence is CASSYSGTGGRNEQFF. In nucleotides, the CDR3 is TGCGCCAGCAGCTACTCCGGGACAGGGGGCAGAAATGAGCAGTTCTTC.

V usage is TRBV6-2 or TRBV6-3 and J usage is TRBJ2-3; TRBD1 aligns across 7 bases. Looked up from germline, CDR1 is MNHEY and CDR2 is SVGEGT. CDR3 length equals 16 residues. The V and J ends lost 6 bases and 2 bases, in that order; junction bases with no gene match: 11. DNA of the CDR3: TGTGCCAGCAGCCCTTACGGGACAGTTAACACAGATACGCAGTATTTT. Its protein is CASSPYGTVNTDTQYF.

This chain connects TRBV6-5 to TRBJ2-7; TRBD1 agrees at 8 bases. Trimming at V came to 0 bases and at J to 5 bases, leaving 6 bases not matched to a gene. The CDR3 extends over 15 amino acids. CDR1 is MNHEY and CDR2 is SVGAGI in the germline V gene. The CDR3 here is CASSYSGQGIHEQYF. The CDR3 nucleotides are TGTGCCAGCAGTTACTCAGGACAGGGTATCCACGAGCAGTACTTC.

The chain is built from TRBV30 and TRBJ2-5; maybe TRBD1 (6 bases). V was pared by 2 bases and J by 5 bases, with 15 bases between. CDR1 GTSNPN and CDR2 SVGIG come from the germline V gene (reference sequence). This CDR3 region has 14 residues. In DNA, the CDR3 is TGTGCCTGGAGTCAACCGGGACAAGGGGAGACCCAGTACTTC. It translates to CAWSQPGQGETQYF. Complete variable domain (other parts from reference TRBV30 and TRBJ2-5): SQTIHQWPATLVQPVGSPLSLECTVEGTSNPNLYWYRQAAGRGLQLLFYSVGIGQISSEVPQNLSASRPQDRQFILSSKKLLLSDSGFYLCAWSQPGQGETQYFGPGTRLLVL.

The chain links TRBV21-1 to TRBJ2-7; the D call of TRBD2 is as the table states it, not checked on the DNA. TRBV21-1 has pseudogene status. This CDR3 has 15 amino acids. CDR3: CASSNGGLRSYEQYF. Here the CDR3 DNA reads TGTGCCAGCAGCAATGGGGGACTTCGTTCCTACGAGCAGTACTTC.

In its sample, this clone was seen a few times. The chain couples TRBV11-2 to TRBJ2-5; 8 nucleotides align to TRBD1. The CDR3 runs to 18 residues. Trimming removed 2 bases from V and 0 bases from J; junction bases left unmatched: 11. The V gene's germline CDR1 is SGHAT and CDR2 FQNNGV. CDR3 nucleotide sequence: TGTGCCAGCAGCTTATGGCCCGGGACAGGAGACCACCAAGAGACCCAGTACTTC. The encoded protein is CASSLWPGTGDHQETQYF.

This clone came up a few times. The J gene is TRBJ2-1, the V gene TRBV18; TRBD2 matches at 9 bases. The germline V gene has CDR1 KGHSH and CDR2 LQKENI. V trimming: 4 bases; J trimming: 8 bases; junction bases outside the gene matches: 9. This CDR3 has 15 amino acids. CDR3 sequence (DNA): TGTGCCAGCTCACAATACTCTAGCGGGATGGATGAGCAGTTCTTC. Protein sequence: CASSQYSSGMDEQFF.

V and J are TRBV7-6 and TRBJ1-2, with 7 bases that match TRBD1. The CDR3 runs to 13 residues. Germline lookup yields CDR1 SGHVS and CDR2 FNYEAQ. With 5 bases clipped from V and 2 bases from J, the junction kept 2 bases outside the gene matches. As DNA, the CDR3 is TGTGCCAGCAGCCTGGGACAGAACTATGGCTACACCTTC. Translating it yields CASSLGQNYGYTF.

V is TRBV10-3 and J is TRBJ1-1; 10 nucleotides match TRBD1. CDR1 and CDR2 from the germline V gene are ENHRY and SYGVKD. The CDR3 extends over 16 amino acids. Germline trimming cut 10 bases from V and 8 bases from J; bases unmatched to any gene: 19. The CDR3 nucleotides read TGTGCCACCGGGACCGGGACAGGGGAGGGGACTGTAGAAGCTTTCTTT. Protein product: CATGTGTGEGTVEAFF.

The chain is built from TRBV5-4 and TRBJ2-3; TRBD2 aligns across 10 bases. Per germline, CDR1 SGHNT and CDR2 YYREEE (reference sequence). The CDR3 totals 16 residues. The J segment lost 4 bases and the V segment lost 0 bases, leaving 5 bases of the junction unmatched. This CDR3 reads CASSLGSSGRADTQYF. The CDR3 DNA reads as TGTGCCAGCAGCTTGGGCTCCAGCGGGAGGGCAGATACGCAGTATTTT. The whole variable domain, remainder taken from reference TRBV5-4 and TRBJ2-3, is ETGVTQSPTHLIKTRGQQVTLRCSSQSGHNTVSWYQQALGQGPQFIFQYYREEENGRGNFPPRFSGLQFPNYSSELNVNALELDDSALYLCASSLGSSGRADTQYFGPGTRLTVL.

This clone was observed a handful of times. J is TRBJ1-4 and V is TRBV5-6; 11 bases align to TRBD1. Germline V CDR1 and CDR2: SGHDT, YYEEEE. The CDR3 runs 17 residues. V trimming: 4 bases; J trimming: 3 bases; junction bases outside the gene matches: 8. The CDR3 reads CASSPGQGAGANEKLFF. As DNA, the CDR3 is TGTGCCAGCAGCCCCGGACAGGGGGCAGGAGCTAATGAAAAACTGTTTTTT.

The V call is TRBV3-1 (or the pseudogene TRBV3-2), the J call TRBJ2-7; 15 nucleotides line up with TRBD2. CDR1 is LGHDT and CDR2 is YNNKEL in the germline V gene (reference sequence). The CDR3 totals 15 residues. With V trimmed by 5 bases and J by 4 bases, 3 bases remained unmatched. The CDR3: CASSMGLAGGYEQYF. CDR3 nucleotides: TGTGCCAGCAGCATGGGACTAGCGGGAGGATACGAGCAGTACTTC.

This clone was seen more than once but under ten times. The chain couples TRBV24-1 to TRBJ2-1, with 13 bases lining up with TRBD2. This CDR3 comprises 17 residues. CDR1 is KGHDR, CDR2 SFDVKD, per germline. V was clipped by 1 base and J by 6 bases; unmatched bases: 5. The CDR3 coding sequence is TGTGCCACCAGTGATTTTACTAGCGGGAGGGCTGGCAATGAGCAGTTCTTC. Its protein is CATSDFTSGRAGNEQFF.

The CDR3 DNA is TGTGCCACCAGTGATAATGGGCCCCCAGATACGCAGTATTTT. Translated: CATSDNGPPDTQYF. V and J are TRBV24-1 and TRBJ2-3, with D uncertain. Trimming took 3 bases from V and 4 from J, leaving 10 bases between them. Germline loops: CDR1 KGHDR, CDR2 SFDVKD. The CDR3 loop spans 14 amino acids.

V gene TRBV28 combines with J gene TRBJ1-1; no firm D call. There are 13 residues in the CDR3. The germline gives CDR1 MDHEN, CDR2 SYDVKM. Deletions cut 4 bases from V and 4 bases from J, with 10 bases between. The DNA of the CDR3 is TGTGCCAGCAGTTCAACTGTTACCACTGAAGCTTTCTTT. This sequence encodes CASSSTVTTEAFF.

The chain is built from TRBV3-1 (or the pseudogene TRBV3-2) and TRBJ2-3; perhaps TRBD2 as D (7 bases). The CDR3 has 17 amino acids. The germline V and J ends were trimmed by 4 bases and 0 bases, with 17 bases remaining between them. Germline V gene lookup returns CDR1 LGHDT and CDR2 YNNKEL (reference sequence). CDR3 bases: TGTGCCAGCAGCCTTAGGGGGGGGGAGAGGAGCACAGATACGCAGTATTTT. Protein: CASSLRGGERSTDTQYF.

This clone was observed once. This chain joins TRBV7-2 and TRBJ2-2; possibly TRBD1 for D (5 bases). The CDR3 has 15 amino acids. CDR1 is SGHTA, CDR2 FQGNSA, per germline. Trimming cost V 6 bases and J 8 bases, with 19 bases left between them. CDR3 DNA: TGTGCCAGCAGTCGTGGTCAGGGCTCCCTAGGGGAGCTGTTTTTT. This translates into CASSRGQGSLGELFF.

The chain employs TRBV28 and TRBJ2-7, with 10 bases lining up with TRBD2. The trim removed 6 bases at V and 7 bases at J, leaving 9 bases unmatched. Germline V gene sequence: CDR1 MDHEN, CDR2 SYDVKM. The CDR3 contains 14 residues. CDR3 bases: TGTGCCAGCAGGGAAGCGGGAGGGTTATGGGAGCAGTACTTC. It specifies CASREAGGLWEQYF.

This chain links TRBV19 with TRBJ1-1; 11 positions match TRBD1. Per the germline V gene, CDR1 is LNHDA and CDR2 is SQIVND (reference sequence). The length of the CDR3 is 15 residues. V shed 5 bases, J shed 4 bases, and the junction held 6 bases outside the gene matches. CDR3 DNA: TGTGCCAGTAGTGCATGGACAGGGGGCGGCACTGAAGCTTTCTTT. The encoded protein is CASSAWTGGGTEAFF.

This sequence joins TRBV18 and TRBJ2-1; D is ambiguous. Trimming stripped 3 bases from V and 8 bases from J, with 11 bases between. In germline, CDR1 is KGHSH, CDR2 LQKENI. CDR3 length equals 13 residues. The CDR3 protein is CASSPRQQDEQFF. In nucleotides, the CDR3 is TGTGCCAGCTCACCTAGGCAGCAGGATGAGCAGTTCTTC.

Details on this clone: Sequence at one end of the junction differs from germline and may be a read error. The chain carries TRBV7-7 and TRBJ2-1; D is unresolved. This CDR3 has 15 residues. Germline values: CDR1 SSHAT, CDR2 FNYEAQ (reference sequence). This chain's CDR3 is CASSLIESSYNEQFF. The CDR3, as DNA: TGTGCTAGCAGCTTAATAGAGAGCTCCTACAATGAGCAGTTCTTC.

For the CDR3, the DNA is TGTGCCAGTAGTATTTGGCAGGGCGATCAGCCCCAGCATTTT. Residues: CASSIWQGDQPQHF. The rearrangement links TRBV19 to TRBJ1-5; weak D call: TRBD1 (5 bases). V was clipped by 3 bases and J by 5 bases, with 11 bases between them. Germline lookup yields CDR1 LNHDA and CDR2 SQIVND (reference sequence). The CDR3 has 14 residues.

The CDR3 nucleotides read TGTGCCAGCAGCTTGGACAGCTATGGCTACACCTTC. It codes for CASSLDSYGYTF. This sequence joins TRBV5-6 and TRBJ1-2, with D unclear. CDR1 SGHDT and CDR2 YYEEEE come from the germline V gene. Between the trimmed V and J ends, which lost 0 bases and 4 bases, there was a span of 4 bases. This CDR3 spans 12 amino acids.

Only one count was recorded for this clone. The J gene is TRBJ1-6, the V gene TRBV14; 8 bases align to TRBD1. The CDR3 length is 17 residues. CDR1 and CDR2 from the germline V gene are SGHDN and FVKESK. Trimming removed 2 bases from V and 3 bases from J; junction bases left unmatched: 6. The CDR3: CASSQPPDRGYNSPLHF. CDR3 sequence (DNA): TGTGCCAGCAGCCAACCCCCCGACAGGGGCTATAATTCACCCCTCCACTTT.

For the CDR3, the DNA is TGTGCCAGCAGCCTCCAGGGGAGCGGGGCCTACGAGCAGTACTTC. Translated, it gives CASSLQGSGAYEQYF. This chain links TRBV7-9 with TRBJ2-7, with D perhaps TRBD2 (7 bases). CDR1 and CDR2 from the germline V gene are SEHNR and FQNEAQ (reference sequence). The CDR3 runs 15 residues. V dropped 5 bases and J dropped 2 bases, with 16 bases sitting between them. The full variable domain, rest sourced from reference TRBV7-9 and TRBJ2-7, is DTGVSQNPRHKITKRGQNVTFRCDPISEHNRLYWYRQTLGQGPEFLTYFQNEAQLEKSRLLSDRFSAERPKGSFSTLEIQRTEQGDSAMYLCASSLQGSGAYEQYFGPGTRLTVT.

This clone was counted a single time. V usage is TRBV7-2 and J usage is TRBJ2-3, with unresolved D. This CDR3 contains 12 residues. Trimming took off 5 bases at V and 4 bases at J, with 7 bases between the two ends. Germline V gives CDR1 SGHTA, CDR2 FQGNSA. The DNA of the CDR3 is TGTGCCAGCAGCGTCCGTCCAGATACGCAGTATTTT. This translates into CASSVRPDTQYF. Full variable domain (remainder filled in from reference TRBV7-2 and TRBJ2-3): GAGVSQSPSNKVTEKGKDVELRCDPISGHTALYWYRQSLGQGLEFLIYFQGNSAPDKSGLPSDRFSAERTGGSVSTLTIQRTQQEDSAVYLCASSVRPDTQYFGPGTRLTVL.

V gene TRBV15 combines with J gene TRBJ1-1; 7 bases agree with TRBD1. Germline lookup yields CDR1 LNHNV and CDR2 YYDKDF (reference sequence). J lost 0 bases, V lost 2 bases, and 6 bases had no gene match. This CDR3 region has 16 residues. The CDR3 region is CATSRYPGQLNTEAFF. The CDR3 DNA follows: TGTGCCACCAGCAGATACCCGGGACAGCTGAACACTGAAGCTTTCTTT.

The chain carries TRBV19 and TRBJ2-7; 7 bases are shared with TRBD1. Per germline, CDR1 LNHDA and CDR2 SQIVND (reference sequence). This CDR3 has 14 amino acids. The ends lost 5 bases at V and 1 base at J; junction bases unmatched: 5. DNA of the CDR3: TGTGCCAGTAGTCCCCGGGACAGATCCTACGAGCAGTACTTC. Its translation: CASSPRDRSYEQYF.